These T cell receptor beta chains were read from a single sample in a study of blood T cell repertoires in COVID-19. Method: immunoSEQ multiplex PCR; TCRdb's copy keeps in-frame clones and lacks some. The data show some 200,000 clones, approximately 81% seen once. The sequenced sample consisted of peripheral blood. The receptors derive from a woman aged 80 or older with acute or convalescent COVID-19. CDR3s include the opening cysteine and the closing phenylalanine or tryptophan. Fields, in order: V gene, clone size, D gene, J gene, CDR3 protein, CDR3 DNA. A D gene is named only where the DNA matches it firmly. Clone size is given for some rows only: seen once, a few or many times, or a class if the clone is expanded.

TRBV30,-,-,TRBJ2-3,CAWGGPRVGTDTQYF,TGTGCCTGGGGAGGCCCGAGAGTTGGTACAGATACGCAGTATTTT
TRBV19,once,TRBD1,TRBJ1-2,CASSMTGGARGYTF,TGTGCCAGTAGTATGACAGGGGGCGCCAGGGGCTACACCTTC
TRBV6-5,once,TRBD2,TRBJ2-7,CATTRLAGSYEQYF,TGTGCCACCACGCGACTAGCGGGATCCTACGAGCAGTACTTC
TRBV19,-,TRBD2,TRBJ2-7,CASGLAGGLYEQYF,TGTGCCAGTGGACTAGCGGGGGGCCTATACGAGCAGTACTTC
TRBV18,-,-,TRBJ1-3,CASSPPMGSGNTIYF,TGTGCCAGCTCACCACCTATGGGGAGCGGAAACACCATATATTTT
TRBV5-4,-,-,TRBJ2-5,CASSHRSGQETQYF,TGTGCCAGCAGCCACAGGTCAGGTCAAGAGACCCAGTACTTC
TRBV7-3,few,-,TRBJ2-1,CASSPAGGILNEQFF,TGTGCCAGCAGCCCAGCGGGTGGGATCCTCAATGAGCAGTTCTTC
TRBV6-5,-,-,TRBJ2-3,CASSYLKGVGDTQYF,TGTGCCAGCAGTTACCTAAAGGGGGTTGGAGATACGCAGTATTTT
TRBV3-1/TRBV3-2,-,-,TRBJ1-1,CASSQGGGNTEAFF,TGTGCCAGCAGCCAAGGAGGAGGGAACACTGAAGCTTTCTTT
TRBV11-3,-,TRBD2,TRBJ2-5,CASSPGTSGGEWGETQYF,TGTGCCAGCAGCCCAGGGACTAGCGGGGGGGAATGGGGAGAGACCCAGTACTTC
TRBV7-2,few,TRBD1,TRBJ1-5,CASSLGTGTGNNQPQHF,TGTGCCAGCAGCCTAGGGACAGGGACGGGGAACAATCAGCCCCAGCATTTT
TRBV10-1,-,TRBD2,TRBJ2-1,CASSERTSGFNEQFF,TGCGCCAGCAGTGAGAGGACTAGCGGATTCAATGAGCAGTTCTTC
TRBV9,-,TRBD1,TRBJ2-2,CASSGRAETGSVNTGELFF,TGTGCCAGCAGCGGAAGAGCTGAGACAGGGTCCGTGAACACCGGGGAGCTGTTTTTT
TRBV7-9,-,-,TRBJ2-7,CASGEGGSSYEQYF,TGTGCCAGCGGGGAAGGGGGTTCCTCCTACGAGCAGTACTTC
TRBV24-1,once,TRBD1,TRBJ1-2,CATSDSTGGAIYGYTF,TGTGCCACCAGTGATAGTACAGGGGGCGCGATCTATGGCTACACCTTC
TRBV5-1,-,TRBD1,TRBJ1-1,CASSPTDRGNTEAFF,TGCGCCAGCAGCCCAACCGACAGGGGGAACACTGAAGCTTTCTTT
TRBV6-6,-,-,TRBJ2-7,CASSPTSYEQYF,TGTGCCAGCAGTCCCACCAGCTACGAGCAGTACTTC
TRBV6-2/TRBV6-3,once,-,TRBJ2-7,CASSYSSEQYF,TGTGCCAGCAGTTACTCCTCCGAGCAGTACTTC
TRBV2,-,-,TRBJ2-3,CASSVRKASTDTQYF,TGTGCCAGCAGTGTCAGGAAGGCTAGCACAGATACGCAGTATTTT
TRBV11-2,-,TRBD1,TRBJ1-4,CASSLLGGGDEKLFF,TGTGCCAGCAGCCTCCTAGGGGGCGGCGATGAAAAACTGTTTTTT
TRBV7-3,few,TRBD2,TRBJ2-1,CASSSSGTSGAYNEQFF,TGTGCCAGCAGCTCCTCCGGGACTAGCGGGGCCTACAATGAGCAGTTCTTC
TRBV5-5,-,TRBD2,TRBJ2-7,CASSLGLAGGLDEQYF,TGTGCCAGCAGCTTAGGACTAGCGGGGGGGCTCGACGAGCAGTACTTC